This section outlines one T cell receptor beta chain sequence together with its context. This clonotype appeared many times. Its antigen is unknown. Base-call qualities are not available, and no considerably larger clone is one nucleotide away. Library prep was done by 5' RACE. Sequencing took place on an Illumina HiSeq 2000. A universal primer binding site was introduced by template switching, and a unique molecular identifier was present in the final cDNA, enabling accurate counting of TCR cDNA molecules. Specific primers in the conserved constant-segment region were used to synthesize first-strand cDNA for TCR alpha and beta chains. To control for contamination, each cDNA library was double barcoded with a SMART-Mk sample barcode plus Illumina barcodes. TruSeq adapter sequences along with Illumina sample barcodes were introduced in two successive PCR steps. The Illumina HiSeq platform was used with custom primers to sequence TCR alpha and beta cDNA libraries. Under the source paper's analysis protocol: MiGEC was used to process raw reads and extract unique molecular identifiers, and MiXCR was used to find CDR3 positions. For each individual, recombination models were inferred using an EM algorithm with the repgenHMM and IGoR tools. The tcR package in R was used for shared clonotype analysis, with sharing normalized by the product of cloneset sizes. Out-of-frame nonproductive sequences were analyzed to study raw recombination free of thymic and clonal selection effects. TCRdb reanalyzed the raw reads on its own, using fastp at Q25 for trimming and MiXCR for clone calling, and kept in-frame beta chains. Entries are consolidated by CDR3 protein sequence, retaining the most common genes and DNA. The V and J calls come from TCRdb's annotation, not from the publication. This sample has 1.5 million to 2 million distinct CDR3 sequences in its table, and less than 40% of those were observed once. The ten largest clones represent about 0.27% of the sample.

This sample was included in a study of identical twins (dated by TCRdb to the mid-2010s). Describing the broader study: The study deep-sequenced TCR alpha and beta repertoires from monozygotic twins, unrelated adults of various ages and cord blood to test whether fetal clonotypes persist. Replicate twin experiments were performed at different times using different library preparation protocols to rule out contamination.

From its cysteine to its phenylalanine, the CDR3 spans 17 amino acids. Of all the DNA, just the CDR3 is kept, 51 bases in frame from base 1. V and J lose 0 bases and 6 bases, and a span of 19 bases separates them. Based on the germline V gene, the CDR1 and CDR2 sequences are MNHEY and SVGAGI. Here is what the overall study found, with its caveats: In monozygotic twins, out-of-frame TCR alpha sharing was systematically underestimated by recombination models, although the models agreed with sharing between unrelated individuals. Compared with coincidental sharing between unrelated individuals, an excess of low generation-probability sequences was observed among out-of-frame TCR alpha sequences shared between twins. Because the same donors could not be followed over many years, the conclusions depended on cross-sectional statistical analysis. Zero-insertion analyses could be partly confounded by invariant T cells such as MAIT and iNKT, although diverse VJ usage argued against such confounding for most clonotypes. Abundant cord blood beta clonotypes carried fewer insertions; young adult naive repertoires showed a weaker similar trend, while memory repertoires showed none. The excess sharing between twins in beta out-of-frame sequences was weaker because fewer shared sequences reduced the signal-to-noise ratio.

Only healthy Caucasian donors were included. This clonotype was sampled from a newborn girl in good health. Source material: cord blood. The chain is made from TRBV6-5 and TRBJ2-3; D gene: possibly TRBD2, on 6 matching bases. The DNA sequence reads TGTGCCAGCAGTTACTCGAGTACGGGAGACTATCACGATACGCAGTATTTT. This sequence encodes CASSYSSTGDYHDTQYF.